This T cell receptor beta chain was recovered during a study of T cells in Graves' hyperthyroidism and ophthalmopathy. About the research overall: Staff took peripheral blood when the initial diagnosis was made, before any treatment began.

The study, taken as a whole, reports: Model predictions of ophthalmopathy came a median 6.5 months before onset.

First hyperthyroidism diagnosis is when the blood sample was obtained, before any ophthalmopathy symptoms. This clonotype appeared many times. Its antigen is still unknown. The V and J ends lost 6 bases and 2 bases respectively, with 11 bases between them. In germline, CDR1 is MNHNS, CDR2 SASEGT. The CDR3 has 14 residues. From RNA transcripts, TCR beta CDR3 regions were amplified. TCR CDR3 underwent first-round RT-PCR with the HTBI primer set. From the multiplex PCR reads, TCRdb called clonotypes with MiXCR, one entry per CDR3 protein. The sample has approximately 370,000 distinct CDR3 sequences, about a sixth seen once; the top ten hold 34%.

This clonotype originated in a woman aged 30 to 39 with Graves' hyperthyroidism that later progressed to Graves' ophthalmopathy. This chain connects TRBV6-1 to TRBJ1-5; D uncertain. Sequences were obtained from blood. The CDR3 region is CASSSISGNQPQHF. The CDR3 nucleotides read TGTGCCAGCAGCTCCATCTCGGGCAATCAGCCCCAGCATTTT.